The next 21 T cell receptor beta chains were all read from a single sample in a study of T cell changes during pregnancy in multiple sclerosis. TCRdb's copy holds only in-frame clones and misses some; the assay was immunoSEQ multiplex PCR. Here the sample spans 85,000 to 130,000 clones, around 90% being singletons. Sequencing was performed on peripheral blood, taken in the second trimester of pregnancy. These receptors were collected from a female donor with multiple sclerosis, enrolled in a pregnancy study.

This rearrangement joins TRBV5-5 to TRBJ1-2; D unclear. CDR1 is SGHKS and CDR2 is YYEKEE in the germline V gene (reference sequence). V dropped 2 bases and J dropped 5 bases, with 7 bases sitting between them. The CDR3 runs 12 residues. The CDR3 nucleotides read TGTGCCAGCAGCTTTCGGGTTTATGGCTACACCTTC. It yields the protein CASSFRVYGYTF.

CDR3 coding DNA: TGTGCCAGCAGTTTTTGGACAGGGAAAGGGTACGAGCAGTACTTC. Translating it yields CASSFWTGKGYEQYF. The chain recombines TRBV27 with TRBJ2-7, with 8 bases matching TRBD1. V lost 3 bases and J lost 4; bases outside the gene matches: 8. The CDR3 is 15 residues long. CDR1 is MNHEY and CDR2 is SMNVEV in the germline V gene (reference sequence).

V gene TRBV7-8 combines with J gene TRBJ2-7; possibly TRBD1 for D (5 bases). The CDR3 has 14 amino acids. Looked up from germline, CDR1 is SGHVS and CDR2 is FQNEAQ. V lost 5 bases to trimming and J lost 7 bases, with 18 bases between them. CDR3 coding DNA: TGTGCCAGCAGCCCATTGTTGGGTAGGGGAGAGCAGTACTTC. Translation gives CASSPLLGRGEQYF.

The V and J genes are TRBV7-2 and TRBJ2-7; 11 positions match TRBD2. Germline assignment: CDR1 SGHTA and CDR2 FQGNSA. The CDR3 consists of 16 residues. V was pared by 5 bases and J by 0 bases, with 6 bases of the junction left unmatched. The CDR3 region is CASSPASGGSSYEQYF. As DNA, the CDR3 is TGTGCCAGCAGCCCAGCTAGCGGGGGGAGCTCCTACGAGCAGTACTTC.

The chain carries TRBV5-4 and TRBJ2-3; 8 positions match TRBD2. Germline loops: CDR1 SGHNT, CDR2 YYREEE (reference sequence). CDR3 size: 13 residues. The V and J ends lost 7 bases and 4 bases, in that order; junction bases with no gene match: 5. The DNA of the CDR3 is TGTGCCAGCGGTCAAGCGGGGGCAGATACGCAGTATTTT. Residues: CASGQAGADTQYF.

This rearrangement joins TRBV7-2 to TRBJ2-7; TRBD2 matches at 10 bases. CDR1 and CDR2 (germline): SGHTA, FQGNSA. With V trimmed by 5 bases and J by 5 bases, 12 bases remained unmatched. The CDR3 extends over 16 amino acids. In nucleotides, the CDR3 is TGTGCCAGCAGCGTCACCCCTAGCGGGAGATTCGACGAGCAGTACTTC. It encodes CASSVTPSGRFDEQYF.

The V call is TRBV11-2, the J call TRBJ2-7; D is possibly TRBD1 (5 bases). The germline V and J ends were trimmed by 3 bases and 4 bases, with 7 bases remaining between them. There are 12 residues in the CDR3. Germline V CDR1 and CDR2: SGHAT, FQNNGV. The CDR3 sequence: CASSLGRYEQYF. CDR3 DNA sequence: TGTGCCAGCAGCTTGGGGCGGTACGAGCAGTACTTC. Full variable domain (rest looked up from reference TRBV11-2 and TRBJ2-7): EAGVAQSPRYKIIEKRQSVAFWCNPISGHATLYWYQQILGQGPKLLIQFQNNGVVDDSQLPKDRFSAERLKGVDSTLKIQPAKLEDSAVYLCASSLGRYEQYFGPGTRLTVT.

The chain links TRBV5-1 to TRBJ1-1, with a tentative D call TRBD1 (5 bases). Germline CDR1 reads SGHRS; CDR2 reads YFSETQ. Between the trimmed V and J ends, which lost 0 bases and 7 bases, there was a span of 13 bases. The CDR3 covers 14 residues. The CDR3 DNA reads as TGCGCCAGCAGCTTGGGCCTCTCGGGGGGTGAAGCTTTCTTT. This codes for CASSLGLSGGEAFF. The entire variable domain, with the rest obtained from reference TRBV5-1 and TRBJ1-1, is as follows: KAGVTQTPRYLIKTRGQQVTLSCSPISGHRSVSWYQQTPGQGLQFLFEYFSETQRNKGNFPGRFSGRQFSNSRSEMNVSTLELGDSALYLCASSLGLSGGEAFFGQGTRLTVV.

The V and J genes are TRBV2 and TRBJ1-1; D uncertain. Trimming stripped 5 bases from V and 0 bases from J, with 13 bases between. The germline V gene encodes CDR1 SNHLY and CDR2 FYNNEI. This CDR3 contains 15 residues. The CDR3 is CASSREGRLNTEAFF. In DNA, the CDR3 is TGTGCCAGCAGTCGGGAAGGGCGCCTGAACACTGAAGCTTTCTTT.

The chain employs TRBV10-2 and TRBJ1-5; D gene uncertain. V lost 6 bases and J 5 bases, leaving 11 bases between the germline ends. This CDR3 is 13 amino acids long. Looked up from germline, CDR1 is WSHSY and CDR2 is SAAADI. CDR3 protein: CASRGDLYQPQHF. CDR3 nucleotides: TGCGCCAGCAGAGGAGACCTATATCAGCCCCAGCATTTT.

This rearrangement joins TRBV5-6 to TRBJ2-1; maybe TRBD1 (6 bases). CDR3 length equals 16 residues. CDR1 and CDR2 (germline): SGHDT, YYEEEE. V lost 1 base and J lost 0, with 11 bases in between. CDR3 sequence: CASSLRTEVSYNEQFF. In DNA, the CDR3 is TGTGCCAGCAGCTTGCGGACAGAAGTCTCCTACAATGAGCAGTTCTTC. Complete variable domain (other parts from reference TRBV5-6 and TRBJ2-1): DAGVTQSPTHLIKTRGQQVTLRCSPKSGHDTVSWYQQALGQGPQFIFQYYEEEERQRGNFPDRFSGHQFPNYSSELNVNALLLGDSALYLCASSLRTEVSYNEQFFGPGTRLTVL.

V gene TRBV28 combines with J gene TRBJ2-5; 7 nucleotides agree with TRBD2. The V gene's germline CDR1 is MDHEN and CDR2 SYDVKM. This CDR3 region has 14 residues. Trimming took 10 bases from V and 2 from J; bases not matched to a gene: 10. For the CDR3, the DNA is TGTGCCACCCTCACGCGGGGGAGTCAAGAGACCCAGTACTTC. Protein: CATLTRGSQETQYF.

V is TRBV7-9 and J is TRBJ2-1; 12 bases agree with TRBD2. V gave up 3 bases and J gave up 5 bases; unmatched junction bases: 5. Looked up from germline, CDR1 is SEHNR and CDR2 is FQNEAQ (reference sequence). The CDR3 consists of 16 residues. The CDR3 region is CASSFRLAGDHNEQFF. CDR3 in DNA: TGTGCCAGCAGCTTTAGACTAGCGGGGGACCACAATGAGCAGTTCTTC.

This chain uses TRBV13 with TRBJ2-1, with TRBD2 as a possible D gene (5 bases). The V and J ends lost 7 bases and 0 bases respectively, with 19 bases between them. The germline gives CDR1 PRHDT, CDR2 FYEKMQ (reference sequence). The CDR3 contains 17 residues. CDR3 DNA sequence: TGTGCCAGCACCCCCCCCCACGGACTCGGCTCCTACAATGAGCAGTTCTTC. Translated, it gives CASTPPHGLGSYNEQFF.

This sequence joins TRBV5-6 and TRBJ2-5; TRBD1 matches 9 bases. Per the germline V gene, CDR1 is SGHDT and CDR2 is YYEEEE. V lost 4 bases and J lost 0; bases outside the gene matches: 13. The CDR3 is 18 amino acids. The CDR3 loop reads CASSLNRGPLWYQETQYF. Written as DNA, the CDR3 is TGTGCCAGCAGCCTCAACAGGGGGCCCCTCTGGTACCAAGAGACCCAGTACTTC.

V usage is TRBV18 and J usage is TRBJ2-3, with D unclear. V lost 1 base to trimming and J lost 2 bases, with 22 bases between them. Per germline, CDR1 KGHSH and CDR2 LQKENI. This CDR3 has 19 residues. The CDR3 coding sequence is TGTGCCAGCTCACCACTGCAGCCCCCGAGACCACGGGTCACAGATACGCAGTATTTT. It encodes CASSPLQPPRPRVTDTQYF.

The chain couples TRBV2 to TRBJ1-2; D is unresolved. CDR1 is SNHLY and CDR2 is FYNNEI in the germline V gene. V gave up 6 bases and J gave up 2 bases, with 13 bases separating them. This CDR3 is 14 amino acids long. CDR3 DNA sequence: TGTGCCAGCAGAGACATTCACCCCAACTATGGCTACACCTTC. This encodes CASRDIHPNYGYTF.

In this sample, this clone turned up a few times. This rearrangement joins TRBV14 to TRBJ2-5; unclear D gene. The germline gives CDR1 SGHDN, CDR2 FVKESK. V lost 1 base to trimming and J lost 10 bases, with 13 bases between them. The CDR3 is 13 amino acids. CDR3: CASSQGAVRYQYF. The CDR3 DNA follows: TGTGCCAGCAGCCAAGGTGCGGTGAGGTACCAGTACTTC.

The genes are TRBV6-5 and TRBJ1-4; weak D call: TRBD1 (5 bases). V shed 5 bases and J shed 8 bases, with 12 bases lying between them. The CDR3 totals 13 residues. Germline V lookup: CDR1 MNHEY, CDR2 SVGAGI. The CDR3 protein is CASSRGTGEKLFF. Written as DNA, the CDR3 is TGTGCCAGCAGTCGCGGGACGGGGGAAAAACTGTTTTTT.

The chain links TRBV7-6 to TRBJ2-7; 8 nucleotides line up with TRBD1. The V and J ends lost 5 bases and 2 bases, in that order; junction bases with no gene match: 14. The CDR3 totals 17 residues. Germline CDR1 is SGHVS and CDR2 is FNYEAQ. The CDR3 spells CASSPRSGGTGPYEQYF. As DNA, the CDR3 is TGTGCCAGCAGCCCCCGCTCAGGGGGGACAGGTCCCTACGAGCAGTACTTC.

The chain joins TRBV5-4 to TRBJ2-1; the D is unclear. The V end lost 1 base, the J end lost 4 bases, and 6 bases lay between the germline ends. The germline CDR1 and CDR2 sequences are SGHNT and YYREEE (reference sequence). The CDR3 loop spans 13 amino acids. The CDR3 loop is CASSLRSYNEQFF. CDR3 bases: TGTGCCAGCAGCTTGAGGAGTTACAATGAGCAGTTCTTC.